A selection of T cell receptor beta chains follows, all from one sample in a study of T cell responses to AZD1222 COVID-19 vaccine. Sequencing used immunoSEQ multiplex PCR; TCRdb keeps in-frame clones, though not all of them. The data hold some 150,000 clones, with roughly 88% observed a single time. The input for sequencing was peripheral blood, taken on day 0 of MenACWY control vaccination. Source of these receptors: an adult in good health. Each CDR3 is given with its conserved first and last residue. D genes are given only for firm matches. Clone size appears in some rows only: once, few, many, or a class for an expanded clone.

d_gene	v_gene	j_gene	abundance	CDR3aa	CDR3nt
TRBD2	TRBV6-5	TRBJ2-1	.	CASIGSAGTSQQFF	TGTGCCAGCATTGGGTCCGCCGGGACTAGTCAACAGTTCTTC
TRBD1	TRBV6-2/TRBV6-3	TRBJ1-1	.	CASSYSRTGEGGDTEAFF	TGTGCCAGCAGTTACTCGCGGACAGGGGAGGGTGGGGACACTGAAGCTTTCTTT
.	TRBV5-4	TRBJ1-2	once	CASSPLSPDPVGYGYTF	TGTGCCAGCAGCCCTCTTAGTCCAGACCCAGTCGGCTATGGCTACACCTTC
TRBD1	TRBV9	TRBJ1-6	.	CASSVDRGQNSPLHF	TGTGCCAGCAGCGTAGATAGGGGGCAGAATTCACCCCTCCACTTT
.	TRBV4-3	TRBJ1-1	.	CASSQERGGRSEAFF	TGCGCCAGCAGCCAAGAACGGGGGGGGCGGTCTGAAGCTTTCTTT
TRBD1	TRBV18	TRBJ1-5	.	CASSPGSQGGGNQPQHF	TGTGCCAGCTCACCGGGTTCTCAGGGGGGTGGTAATCAGCCCCAGCATTTT
.	TRBV6-5	TRBJ1-4	.	CASTSGIEKLFF	TGTGCCAGCACTTCGGGGATCGAAAAACTGTTTTTT
TRBD2	TRBV5-1	TRBJ2-7	once	CASSSSGGIYEQYF	TGCGCCAGCAGCTCTAGCGGGGGCATCTACGAGCAGTACTTC
TRBD1	TRBV7-9	TRBJ1-2	.	CASSVPPGQVNYGYTF	TGTGCCAGCAGCGTACCCCCGGGACAGGTTAACTATGGCTACACCTTC
TRBD2	TRBV9	TRBJ2-3	.	CASSVGTSGRGSTDTQYF	TGTGCCAGCAGCGTAGGGACTAGCGGGAGGGGTAGCACAGATACGCAGTATTTT
TRBD2	TRBV19	TRBJ2-5	.	CASSTSDREGETQYF	TGTGCCAGTAGTACCTCGGACCGGGAGGGGGAGACCCAGTACTTC
.	TRBV7-2	TRBJ2-1	.	CASSALRDFRYNEQFF	TGTGCCAGCAGCGCACTCCGGGACTTTAGATACAATGAGCAGTTCTTC
.	TRBV5-1	TRBJ1-4	.	CASSLGVAEKLFF	TGCGCCAGCAGCTTGGGGGTAGCAGAAAAACTGTTTTTT
.	TRBV20-1	TRBJ2-5	.	CSASKPGLPPTQGQYF	TGCAGTGCTAGTAAACCGGGACTCCCCCCTACTCAGGGCCAGTACTTC
TRBD1	TRBV3-1/TRBV3-2	TRBJ1-5	.	CASSQGTGQYSNQPQHF	TGTGCCAGCAGCCAAGGGACAGGACAATATAGCAATCAGCCCCAGCATTTT
.	TRBV18	TRBJ1-2	.	CASSPSLTGGQGYGYTF	TGTGCCAGCTCACCTTCCCTTACGGGGGGCCAAGGCTATGGCTACACCTTC
.	TRBV18	TRBJ2-7	.	CASSPDVYEQYF	TGTGCCAGCTCACCCGATGTTTACGAGCAGTACTTC
.	TRBV21-1	TRBJ2-7	.	CASSKGGRYHYEQYF	TGTGCCAGCAGCAAAGGAGGTAGATATCACTACGAGCAGTACTTC
.	TRBV30	TRBJ1-5	once	CAWSVPTALSNQPQHF	TGTGCCTGGAGTGTACCTACAGCTTTGAGCAATCAGCCCCAGCATTTT
.	TRBV7-2	TRBJ2-1	.	CASSSDSLPYEQFF	TGTGCCAGCAGCTCAGACTCGCTTCCTTATGAGCAGTTCTTC
TRBD2	TRBV7-3	TRBJ2-1	.	CASSSSALAGGEQFF	TGTGCCAGCAGCTCAAGTGCACTAGCGGGAGGTGAGCAGTTCTTC
TRBD2	TRBV4-3	TRBJ2-2	.	CASSQELAGRPGELFF	TGCGCCAGCAGCCAGGAACTAGCGGGTAGGCCCGGGGAGCTGTTTTTT
.	TRBV24-1	TRBJ2-2	.	CATSDFELPGELFF	TGTGCCACCAGTGATTTTGAGTTACCCGGGGAGCTGTTTTTT
TRBD1	TRBV6-5	TRBJ1-2	.	CASNYGQGAYGYTF	TGTGCCAGCAACTATGGACAGGGCGCCTATGGCTACACCTTC
.	TRBV23-1	TRBJ1-5	.	CASSQDSGESSNQPQHF	TGCGCCAGCAGTCAAGATTCAGGGGAATCAAGCAATCAGCCCCAGCATTTT
.	TRBV28	TRBJ1-1	.	CASSFGPGVGTEAFF	TGTGCCAGCAGTTTTGGGCCAGGGGTGGGCACTGAAGCTTTCTTT
TRBD1	TRBV5-5	TRBJ1-1	.	CASSLRGTGVEAFF	TGTGCCAGCAGCTTGAGGGGGACAGGGGTTGAAGCTTTCTTT
TRBD1	TRBV7-2	TRBJ1-4	.	CASSFSGTGVEKLFF	TGTGCCAGCAGCTTCTCCGGGACAGGGGTTGAAAAACTGTTTTTT
.	TRBV7-9	TRBJ1-2	.	CASSPAGRNNYGYTF	TGTGCCAGCAGCCCGGCAGGGAGAAACAACTATGGCTACACCTTC
.	TRBV14	TRBJ2-7	.	CASSSHQTSRQYF	TGTGCCAGCAGCTCGCACCAGACTAGTCGGCAGTACTTC
.	TRBV18	TRBJ1-3	.	CASSQGADSGNTIYF	TGTGCCAGCTCACAAGGGGCTGACTCTGGAAACACCATATATTTT
.	TRBV6-5	TRBJ1-1	once	CASSYQSANTEAFF	TGTGCCAGCAGTTATCAGTCAGCGAACACTGAAGCTTTCTTT
.	TRBV9	TRBJ1-3	once	CASSVAAGASGNTIYF	TGTGCCAGCAGCGTAGCCGCTGGTGCCTCTGGAAACACCATATATTTT
.	TRBV2	TRBJ2-5	once	CASTLGQSSRETQYF	TGTGCCTCGACCCTCGGACAGTCTTCCCGAGAGACCCAGTACTTC
.	TRBV7-2	TRBJ2-1	once	CASSLASRAPYNEQFF	TGTGCCAGCAGCTTAGCTAGTAGGGCTCCCTACAATGAGCAGTTCTTC
.	TRBV2	TRBJ1-5	.	CASSGGNQPQHF	TGTGCCAGCAGTGGAGGCAATCAGCCCCAGCATTTT
.	TRBV10-1	TRBJ1-1	.	CAKRVRGTTEAFF	TGCGCCAAGAGGGTCAGGGGTACGACTGAAGCTTTCTTT
.	TRBV7-3	TRBJ1-2	.	CASSPGRNYGYTF	TGTGCCAGCAGCCCCGGGCGTAACTATGGCTACACCTTC
TRBD1	TRBV28	TRBJ1-1	.	CASSLTGTVNTEAFF	TGTGCCAGCAGTTTAACCGGGACAGTGAACACTGAAGCTTTCTTT
TRBD1	TRBV7-2	TRBJ1-2	.	CASSLRQGAFYGYTF	TGTGCCAGCAGCCTACGACAGGGGGCTTTCTATGGCTACACCTTC
.	TRBV19	TRBJ1-1	.	CASSFGGSLEAFF	TGTGCCAGTAGTTTCGGAGGCTCCCTTGAAGCTTTCTTT
TRBD1	TRBV6-2/TRBV6-3	TRBJ1-1	.	CASSIPTGVRWDTEAFF	TGTGCCAGCAGTATCCCCACAGGGGTCCGGTGGGACACTGAAGCTTTCTTT
.	TRBV2	TRBJ1-6	.	CASRQGLVNSPLHF	TGTGCCAGCAGGCAGGGGTTGGTTAATTCACCCCTCCACTTT
TRBD1	TRBV6-2/TRBV6-3	TRBJ1-2	.	CASSYDGTGLYGYTF	TGTGCCAGCAGTTACGACGGGACAGGGCTCTATGGCTACACCTTC
.	TRBV6-5	TRBJ1-6	.	CASSIDRYNSPLHF	TGTGCCAGCAGTATCGACAGGTATAATTCACCCCTCCACTTT
.	TRBV19	TRBJ2-1	.	CASSIGAGSGNEQFF	TGTGCCAGTAGTATAGGGGCAGGGTCCGGGAATGAGCAGTTCTTC
TRBD1	TRBV5-4	TRBJ1-1	.	CASSSPGQGNTEAFF	TGTGCCAGCAGCTCACCTGGACAGGGTAACACTGAAGCTTTCTTT
.	TRBV6-2/TRBV6-3	TRBJ2-2	.	CASSSIRVSSTGELFF	TGTGCCAGCAGTTCAATCAGGGTGTCTAGCACCGGGGAGCTGTTTTTT
TRBD1	TRBV6-5	TRBJ2-7	.	CASSRDRGRNEQYF	TGTGCCAGCAGTAGGGACAGGGGGCGGAACGAGCAGTACTTC
TRBD1	TRBV4-2	TRBJ1-6	.	CASSQVWDREGSPLHF	TGTGCCAGCAGCCAAGTTTGGGACAGGGAAGGTTCACCCCTCCACTTT
.	TRBV5-1	TRBJ2-3	.	CASSLERGSDTQYF	TGCGCCAGCAGCTTGGAACGGGGGTCAGATACGCAGTATTTT
.	TRBV11-3	TRBJ2-3	.	CASSLAADTQYF	TGTGCCAGCAGCTTAGCCGCAGATACGCAGTATTTT
.	TRBV29-1	TRBJ2-4	.	CSVDLLGQEGENIQYF	TGCAGCGTTGACTTATTAGGACAGGAGGGGGAAAACATTCAGTACTTC
TRBD2	TRBV5-1	TRBJ2-1	.	CASSPRGTSARNEQFF	TGCGCCAGCAGCCCCAGGGGGACTAGCGCACGAAATGAGCAGTTCTTC